The TCR beta chain described here comes from a study of blood T cell repertoires in COVID-19. Study overall: Sample material is recorded as cDNA or gDNA derived from T cells, B-cell-depleted T cells, or PBMCs.

The V end lost 2 bases, the J end lost 2 bases, and 8 bases lay between the germline ends. The CDR3 is 13 residues long. Germline CDR1 is SGHRS and CDR2 is YFSETQ. Assay: immunoSEQ multiplex PCR; the TCRdb copy retains only in-frame clones and omits some. The table shows roughly 200,000 clones, with 80% to 85% occurring only once. V gene TRBV5-1 combines with J gene TRBJ2-7, with no clear D. The TCR originated in a woman of 80 years or more with active or convalescent COVID-19. The specimen sequenced was peripheral blood. In DNA form, the CDR3 reads TGCGCCAGCAGCTTTCGACTGGCCTACGAGCAGTACTTC. Translated: CASSFRLAYEQYF.